This T cell receptor (beta chain) originates from a study of blood T cell repertoires in COVID-19. TCRdb keeps only in-frame clones here, not all; method: immunoSEQ multiplex PCR. The table shows a few hundred thousand clones, with about 90% occurring only once. This CDR3 is 11 amino acids long. Trimming left V 5 bases short and J 4 bases short, with 3 bases between. This TCR derives from a person under 35 with COVID-19, enrolled during active disease. The rearrangement joins TRBV12-3 or TRBV12-4 to TRBJ2-1; D uncertain. The specimen was peripheral blood. The CDR3, as DNA: TGTGCCAGCAGTACATACAATGAGCAGTTCTTC. The encoded protein is CASSTYNEQFF.